These 16 T cell receptor beta chains originate from one sample sequenced in a study of PD-1 blockade in classical Hodgkin lymphoma. Every one of the patients relapsed after autologous stem cell transplantation (brentuximab vedotin exposure was variable). Some clones are missing from TCRdb's copy, which holds only in-frame ones; the method was immunoSEQ multiplex PCR. The table shows around 26,000 clones, with 69% occurring only once. Source: peripheral blood mononuclear cells (PBMCs), taken at baseline. Receptors were obtained from a human donor with classical Hodgkin lymphoma.

The chain employs TRBV10-2 and TRBJ1-3; D is perhaps TRBD1 (6 bases). CDR1 is WSHSY, CDR2 SAAADI, per germline. The germline V and J ends were trimmed by 6 bases and 3 bases, with 21 bases remaining between them. The CDR3 runs to 17 residues. CDR3 loop: CASRHRALHHLGNTIYF. DNA for the CDR3: TGCGCCAGCAGGCACAGGGCCCTTCACCATCTTGGAAACACCATATATTTT.

This clone was seen more than once but under ten times. This sequence joins TRBV6-1 and TRBJ2-3; D is ambiguous. V lost 2 bases to trimming and J lost 4 bases, with 4 bases between them. The CDR3 runs to 12 residues. CDR1 and CDR2 (germline): MNHNS, SASEGT. The CDR3: CASSEWSDTQYF. The CDR3 DNA reads as TGTGCCAGCAGTGAATGGTCAGATACGCAGTATTTT.

The chain is built from TRBV6-5 and TRBJ1-3; TRBD1 might be the D (6 bases). Trimming removed 6 bases from V and 7 bases from J, with 13 bases in between. CDR1 is MNHEY and CDR2 is SVGAGI in the germline V gene. The CDR3 contains 13 residues. This CDR3 reads CASRPGDGNTIYF. DNA for the CDR3: TGTGCCAGCAGGCCAGGGGATGGGAACACCATATATTTT.

The chain carries TRBV27 and TRBJ1-1; D remains unclear. The CDR3 covers 12 residues. Germline CDR1 and CDR2: MNHEY and SMNVEV (reference sequence). V dropped 5 bases and J dropped 4 bases, with 8 bases sitting between them. In DNA, the CDR3 is TGTGCCAGCAGTAATATACTCACTGAAGCTTTCTTT. As protein: CASSNILTEAFF.

The genes are TRBV5-4 and TRBJ2-7; 8 bases match TRBD1. Germline CDR1 and CDR2: SGHNT and YYREEE (reference sequence). The CDR3 is 15 residues long. V lost 4 bases, J lost 5 bases, and 11 bases stayed unmatched. The CDR3 sequence: CASSAAGTGRDEQYF. The CDR3 coding sequence is TGTGCCAGCAGCGCTGCCGGGACAGGAAGGGACGAGCAGTACTTC.

The rearrangement links TRBV10-3 to TRBJ2-3, with D possibly called TRBD1 or TRBD2 (5 bases each). The CDR3 is 19 residues long. Germline-derived CDR1 and CDR2 are ENHRY and SYGVKD. The V and J ends lost 0 bases and 3 bases respectively, with 22 bases between them. The CDR3 nucleotides are TGTGCCATCAGTGAGTCGAGTCTGGGACCCCAGGCCTGGACAGATACGCAGTATTTT. It yields the protein CAISESSLGPQAWTDTQYF.

CDR3 nucleotides: TGTGCCAGCAGCTCCGTAGCAGTAGCATACTCGATTAATTCACCCCTCCACTTT. This gives the protein CASSSVAVAYSINSPLHF. J is TRBJ1-6 and V is TRBV28; no firm D call. Trimming removed 6 bases at V and 6 bases at J, with 24 bases between. Germline-derived CDR1 and CDR2 are MDHEN and SYDVKM. The CDR3 length is 18 residues.

This clone came up a few times. The genes are TRBV27 and TRBJ2-7, with 10 positions matching TRBD1. The CDR3 spans 13 residues. J gave up 2 bases and V 5 bases, and 0 bases lay outside the gene matches. Germline V gives CDR1 MNHEY, CDR2 SMNVEV (reference sequence). CDR3 bases: TGTGCCAGCAGTGGACAGGGGGCCTACGAGCAGTACTTC. Translated: CASSGQGAYEQYF.

This chain uses TRBV28 with TRBJ1-1; 8 bases fit TRBD1. Looked up from germline, CDR1 is MDHEN and CDR2 is SYDVKM. V lost 6 bases and J lost 8; bases outside the gene matches: 5. The CDR3 contains 12 residues. The CDR3 nucleotides are TGTGCCAGCAGCCGCCAGGGGGCCGAAGCTTTCTTT. It specifies CASSRQGAEAFF.

The chain couples TRBV5-4 to TRBJ1-1; D is perhaps TRBD1 (6 bases). The CDR3 contains 16 residues. Trimming stripped 4 bases from V and 0 bases from J, with 16 bases between. CDR1 and CDR2 (germline): SGHNT, YYREEE (reference sequence). The DNA for the CDR3 is TGTGCCAGCAGCCCATTGACAGGAAACATGAACACTGAAGCTTTCTTT. Its translation is CASSPLTGNMNTEAFF.

CDR3 sequence: CASSQEQGYEQYF. As DNA, the CDR3 is TGCGCCAGCAGCCAAGAACAGGGGTACGAGCAGTACTTC. The rearrangement links TRBV4-1 to TRBJ2-7; 7 positions agree with TRBD1. This CDR3 comprises 13 residues. The V gene end was trimmed by 0 bases and the J gene end by 4 bases; junction bases not matched to a gene: 0. Germline V gene data show CDR1 as MGHRA and CDR2 as YSYEKL.

The rearrangement joins TRBV4-3 to TRBJ2-7; 11 bases agree with TRBD1. This CDR3 region has 17 residues. V shed 1 base and J 1 base; nucleotides not matched to a gene: 6. Germline CDR1 and CDR2: LGHNA and YSLEER. This CDR3 is CASSQVPGTGGSYEQYF. Written as DNA, the CDR3 is TGCGCCAGCAGCCAAGTCCCAGGGACAGGGGGTTCCTACGAGCAGTACTTC.

CDR3 DNA: TGTGCCACCAGCAGAGAGAGCTACAGGGGGCATGGAAACACCATATATTTT. Its translation is CATSRESYRGHGNTIYF. V gene TRBV15 combines with J gene TRBJ1-3; 9 bases fit TRBD1. The CDR3 runs 17 residues. In germline, CDR1 is LNHNV, CDR2 YYDKDF (reference sequence). Losses at the gene ends were 0 bases for V and 3 bases for J; bases not matched to a gene: 6.

The V gene is TRBV5-6, the J gene TRBJ1-1; D unresolved. Trimming stripped 0 bases from V and 3 bases from J, with 9 bases between. Germline CDR1 and CDR2: SGHDT and YYEEEE. CDR3 length: 14 residues. The DNA for the CDR3 is TGTGCCAGCAGCTTGGCCGGAGGTGACACTGAAGCTTTCTTT. This sequence encodes CASSLAGGDTEAFF.

As DNA, the CDR3 is TGTGCCAGTAGTATCGCAGGGTTTGGGAACACTGAAGCTTTCTTT. It yields the protein CASSIAGFGNTEAFF. The chain joins TRBV19 to TRBJ1-1; TRBD1 is a possible D gene (5 bases). The CDR3 loop spans 15 amino acids. Per the germline V gene, CDR1 is LNHDA and CDR2 is SQIVND (reference sequence). V was shortened by 3 bases and J by 1 base, with 12 bases between the two germline ends.

This clone appeared a single time. V is TRBV7-9 and J is TRBJ2-5; a weak D match, TRBD2 (5 bases). The CDR3 covers 12 residues. V lost 4 bases, J lost 4 bases, and 7 bases lay in between. Germline CDR1 reads SEHNR; CDR2 reads FQNEAQ (reference sequence). The CDR3: CASSYTRETQYF. CDR3 nucleotides: TGTGCCAGCAGCTACACTAGAGAGACCCAGTACTTC.